The 25 T cell receptor beta chains presented below share a single source sample, sequenced in a study of T cells in Graves' hyperthyroidism and ophthalmopathy. TCR beta CDR3 regions were amplified from RNA transcripts. HTBI primers were used for first-round RT-PCR of the TCR CDR3. From the multiplex PCR reads, TCRdb called clonotypes with MiXCR, one entry per CDR3 protein. The sample includes around 690,000 distinct CDR3 sequences, around 16% of them seen just once. The sequencing sample was made of blood. All receptors derive from a man over 45 with Graves' hyperthyroidism.

This clonotype was observed at least ten times. The rearrangement uses TRBV28 and TRBJ2-7; D tentatively reads TRBD1 or TRBD2 (5 bases each). CDR3 length: 14 residues. Trimming shortened V by 7 bases and J by 0 bases, and 13 bases separated the two germline ends. In germline, CDR1 is MDHEN, CDR2 SYDVKM. CDR3 nucleotides: TGTGCCAGCACCCGTCTCGGGGCCTCCTACGAGCAGTACTTC. This gives the protein CASTRLGASYEQYF.

This chain joins TRBV28 and TRBJ1-2; 7 bases are a match to TRBD1. The V gene's germline CDR1 is MDHEN and CDR2 SYDVKM. V lost 6 bases to trimming and J lost 3 bases; unmatched junction nucleotides: 7. The CDR3 runs to 14 residues. In nucleotides, the CDR3 is TGTGCCAGCAGGTACAGGGGTGGGGACTATGGCTACACCTTC. As protein: CASRYRGGDYGYTF.

At least ten counts were recorded for this clonotype. The genes are TRBV12-3 or TRBV12-4 and TRBJ2-7; a possible D gene is TRBD1 (5 bases). V was cut by 2 bases and J by 0 bases, with 8 bases left in between. The CDR3 length is 14 residues. The CDR3 DNA reads as TGTGCCAGCAGTTTAAAGGGGCCCTCCTACGAGCAGTACTTC. This gives the protein CASSLKGPSYEQYF.

This clonotype showed up many times. The rearrangement links TRBV12-3 or TRBV12-4 to TRBJ1-6; possibly TRBD1 for D (5 bases). The V and J ends lost 6 bases and 10 bases respectively, with 19 bases between them. This CDR3 region has 15 residues. The CDR3 DNA sequence: TGTGCCAGCAGACGAACCGGGGGAGTAGGATCACCCCTCCACTTT. Protein: CASRRTGGVGSPLHF.

This clonotype appeared a few times. DNA for the CDR3: TGCAGTGCTACTAGCGGAGTTTTCTACAATGAGCAGTTCTTC. Translating gives CSATSGVFYNEQFF. The chain is built from TRBV20-1 and TRBJ2-1; the match to TRBD2 covers 7 bases. The ends lost 4 bases at V and 3 bases at J; junction bases unmatched: 6. The CDR3 has 14 amino acids. Looked up from germline, CDR1 is DFQATT and CDR2 is SNEGSKA (reference sequence).

The genes are TRBV6-6 and TRBJ1-6; D is uncertain. Per germline, CDR1 MNHNY and CDR2 SVGAGI (reference sequence). Trimming pared 0 bases from V and 3 bases from J, leaving 15 bases between. This CDR3 is built from 18 residues. The chain's CDR3 is CASSYSIDMSLYNSPLHF. The CDR3 nucleotides read TGTGCCAGCAGTTACTCGATTGACATGAGTCTCTATAATTCACCCCTCCACTTT.

This clonotype was picked up many times. This chain links TRBV27 with TRBJ2-2, with 8 bases identical to TRBD1. After removal of 4 bases from V and 1 base from J, the junction contained 2 bases not matched to a gene. The CDR3 spans 15 residues. The V gene's germline CDR1 is MNHEY and CDR2 SMNVEV (reference sequence). In DNA form, the CDR3 reads TGTGCCAGCAGTTACAGGGGGAGGAACACCGGGGAGCTGTTTTTT. It is translated as CASSYRGRNTGELFF.

This clonotype came up many times. J is TRBJ2-1 and V is TRBV20-1; 8 bases map to TRBD2. Germline V CDR1 and CDR2: DFQATT, SNEGSKA (reference sequence). The CDR3 consists of 16 residues. V lost 0 bases, J lost 8 bases, and 12 bases stayed unmatched. This CDR3 is CSARDPQAGGVDEQFF. As DNA, the CDR3 is TGCAGTGCTAGAGATCCTCAGGCGGGAGGTGTCGATGAGCAGTTCTTC.

V usage is TRBV7-9 and J usage is TRBJ1-1; D gene uncertain. The V end lost 6 bases, the J end lost 8 bases, and 16 bases lay between the germline ends. This CDR3 has 13 residues. Germline CDR1 SEHNR, CDR2 FQNEAQ (reference sequence). The DNA for the CDR3 is TGTGCCAGCAGTCCCCATGGGAGGCGGGAAGCTTTCTTT. Its protein is CASSPHGRREAFF. The full variable domain, rest sourced from reference TRBV7-9 and TRBJ1-1, is DTGVSQNPRHKITKRGQNVTFRCDPISEHNRLYWYRQTLGQGPEFLTYFQNEAQLEKSRLLSDRFSAERPKGSFSTLEIQRTEQGDSAMYLCASSPHGRREAFFGQGTRLTVV.

This clonotype was observed a handful of times. The V and J genes are TRBV6-1 and TRBJ1-2; 12 positions match TRBD1. The CDR3 covers 15 residues. Looked up from germline, CDR1 is MNHNS and CDR2 is SASEGT. The junction had 3 bases not matched to a gene; V was cut back by 3 bases and J by 4 bases. In nucleotides, the CDR3 is TGTGCCAGCAGTGAGGGGACAGGGGGCGTCTATGGCTACACCTTC. As protein: CASSEGTGGVYGYTF.

The chain is built from TRBV7-2 and TRBJ2-4; D perhaps matches TRBD2 (7 bases). The CDR3 is 14 residues long. Germline V gives CDR1 SGHTA, CDR2 FQGNSA. The germline V and J ends were trimmed by 3 bases and 8 bases, with 14 bases remaining between them. The CDR3 here is CASSFGGGDHIQYF. CDR3 DNA sequence: TGTGCCAGCAGCTTTGGAGGGGGGGATCACATTCAGTACTTC. The entire variable domain, with the rest obtained from reference TRBV7-2 and TRBJ2-4, is as follows: GAGVSQSPSNKVTEKGKDVELRCDPISGHTALYWYRQSLGQGLEFLIYFQGNSAPDKSGLPSDRFSAERTGGSVSTLTIQRTQQEDSAVYLCASSFGGGDHIQYFGAGTRLSVL.

This clonotype was observed at least ten times. The chain links TRBV7-6 to TRBJ2-7; no clear D. CDR1 and CDR2 from the germline V gene are SGHVS and FNYEAQ. The CDR3 covers 17 residues. V was cut by 3 bases and J by 0 bases, with 18 bases left in between. The CDR3 DNA sequence: TGTGCCAGCAGCTTCGGAGTCAGTACATCGACCTCCTACGAGCAGTACTTC. Translation: CASSFGVSTSTSYEQYF.

There are many counts of this clonotype. The rearrangement joins TRBV24-1 to TRBJ2-1, with 7 bases that match TRBD1. The CDR3 runs to 16 residues. With V trimmed by 3 bases and J by 0 bases, 4 bases remained unmatched. The V gene's germline CDR1 is KGHDR and CDR2 SFDVKD. Written as DNA, the CDR3 is TGTGCCACCAGTGATGCGACAGGGAGCTCCTACAATGAGCAGTTCTTC. It encodes CATSDATGSSYNEQFF.

The chain employs TRBV5-1 and TRBJ1-1, with TRBD1 matching over 9 bases. Germline CDR1 reads SGHRS; CDR2 reads YFSETQ. The CDR3 extends over 14 amino acids. V lost 4 bases to trimming and J lost 5 bases; unmatched junction nucleotides: 6. The CDR3: CASSPLGQGTEAFF. Written as DNA, the CDR3 is TGCGCCAGCAGCCCTTTGGGACAGGGAACTGAAGCTTTCTTT.

Concerning this clonotype: The conserved closing phenylalanine or tryptophan is absent in this CDR3, likely reflecting a read error. The chain has TRBV2 and TRBJ2-1, with D possibly being TRBD1 (6 bases). Looked up from germline, CDR1 is SNHLY and CDR2 is FYNNEI. The CDR3 runs to 16 residues. Trimming pared 2 bases from V and 4 bases from J, leaving 15 bases between. The CDR3 here is CASSELVQGKYNEQFS. The CDR3 DNA follows: TGTGCCAGCAGTGAATTAGTGCAGGGGAAATACAATGAGCAGTTCTCC.

This clonotype was observed a handful of times. This chain joins TRBV5-1 and TRBJ2-7; D not resolved. CDR3 size: 14 residues. CDR1 is SGHRS, CDR2 YFSETQ, per germline. V lost 7 bases to trimming and J lost 0 bases, with 14 bases between them. CDR3: CASRTGPSSYEQYF. CDR3 bases: TGCGCCAGCCGCACCGGGCCGAGCTCCTACGAGCAGTACTTC.

At least ten counts were recorded for this clonotype. V gene TRBV28 combines with J gene TRBJ2-7, with D unresolved. Trimming pared 6 bases from V and 3 bases from J, leaving 6 bases between. This CDR3 comprises 11 residues. Germline V gene lookup returns CDR1 MDHEN and CDR2 SYDVKM. DNA of the CDR3: TGTGCCAGCAGACACGTCTACGAGCAGTACTTC. Protein sequence: CASRHVYEQYF.

Ten or more counts support this clonotype. The gene calls are TRBV10-2 and TRBJ2-5; tentatively, D is TRBD1 or TRBD2 (5 bases each). The CDR3 is made up of 16 amino acids. Germline V gene sequence: CDR1 WSHSY, CDR2 SAAADI. V lost 0 bases and J 1 base, leaving 12 bases between the germline ends. Here the CDR3 DNA reads TGCGCCAGCAGTGAGTCGAGAGGGACCTTCCAAGAGACCCAGTACTTC. The encoded protein is CASSESRGTFQETQYF.

This chain links TRBV28 with TRBJ2-2; 12 bases agree with TRBD2. V was pared by 10 bases and J by 3 bases, with 3 bases of the junction left unmatched. The germline V gene has CDR1 MDHEN and CDR2 SYDVKM. The CDR3 length is 14 residues. CDR3 nucleotide sequence: TGTGCCATCGGACTAGCGGGGCACACCGGGGAGCTGTTTTTT. This gives the protein CAIGLAGHTGELFF.

V usage is TRBV6-5 and J usage is TRBJ1-5, with D hard to call. Germline V gene lookup returns CDR1 MNHEY and CDR2 SVGAGI. This CDR3 is built from 14 residues. V lost 0 bases to trimming and J lost 6 bases, with 9 bases between them. CDR3 coding DNA: TGTGCCAGCAGTTACTCGAAACCGTTTCAGCCCCAGCATTTT. This encodes CASSYSKPFQPQHF.

This clonotype was seen ten or more times. CDR3 loop: CASSLGDGKTQYF. The CDR3 DNA reads TGTGCCAGCAGCTTAGGGGACGGGAAGACCCAGTACTTC. This chain joins TRBV7-9 and TRBJ2-5; the D gene could be TRBD1 or TRBD2 (5 bases each). The CDR3 has 13 residues. Germline CDR1 reads SEHNR; CDR2 reads FQNEAQ (reference sequence). Trimming shortened V by 1 base and J by 6 bases, and 9 bases separated the two germline ends.

This clonotype was observed at least ten times. This chain joins TRBV29-1 and TRBJ2-1; unclear D gene. V lost 5 bases and J 2 bases, leaving 13 bases between the germline ends. This CDR3 has 14 residues. Germline V gene lookup returns CDR1 SQVTM and CDR2 ANQGSEA. The DNA for the CDR3 is TGCAGCGTTTCCAATTCGAGAACCTACAATGAGCAGTTCTTC. This translates into CSVSNSRTYNEQFF.

A note on this clonotype: A much larger clone differs from this one at a single base, so this may be a read error. The chain uses TRBV12-3 or TRBV12-4 and TRBJ1-1, with TRBD1 as a possible D gene (5 bases). V gave up 8 bases and J gave up 3 bases, with 13 bases separating them. There are 13 residues in the CDR3. CDR3 sequence: CASQGRVDTEAFF. CDR3 DNA: TGTGCCAGCCAAGGCAGGGTGGACACTGAAGCTTTCTTT.

The chain couples TRBV20-1 to TRBJ2-5; 11 bases fit TRBD2. The germline gives CDR1 DFQATT, CDR2 SNEGSKA (reference sequence). This CDR3 comprises 17 residues. V dropped 5 bases and J dropped 0; count of bases not matched to a gene: 11. The CDR3 reads CSACLLAGATYQETQYF. In DNA form, the CDR3 reads TGCAGTGCTTGCCTACTAGCGGGAGCCACGTACCAAGAGACCCAGTACTTC.

This sequence joins TRBV28 and TRBJ2-1, with TRBD1 identical over 10 bases. The CDR3 runs 15 residues. The V segment lost 5 bases and the J segment 9 bases; nucleotides outside the gene matches: 10. The germline V gene encodes CDR1 MDHEN and CDR2 SYDVKM. CDR3: CASSLPGTGDVEQFF. The DNA of the CDR3 is TGTGCCAGCAGTCTCCCCGGGACAGGGGACGTTGAGCAGTTCTTC.